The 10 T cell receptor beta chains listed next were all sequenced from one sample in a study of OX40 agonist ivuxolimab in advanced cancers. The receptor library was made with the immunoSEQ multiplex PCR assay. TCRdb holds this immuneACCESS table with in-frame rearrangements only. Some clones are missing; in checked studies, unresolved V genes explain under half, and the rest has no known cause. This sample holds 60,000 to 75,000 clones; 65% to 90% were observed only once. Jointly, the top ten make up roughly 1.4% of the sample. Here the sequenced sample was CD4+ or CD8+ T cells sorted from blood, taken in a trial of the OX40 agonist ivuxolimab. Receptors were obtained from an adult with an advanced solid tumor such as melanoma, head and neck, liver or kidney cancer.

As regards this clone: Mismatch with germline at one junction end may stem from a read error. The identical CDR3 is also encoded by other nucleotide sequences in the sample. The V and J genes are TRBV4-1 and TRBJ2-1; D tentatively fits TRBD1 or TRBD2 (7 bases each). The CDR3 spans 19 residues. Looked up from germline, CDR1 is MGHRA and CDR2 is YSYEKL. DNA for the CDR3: TGCGCCAGCAGTCAAGTTGGGGGGAGGGGGCTGAGCTCCTACAATGAGCAGTTCTTC. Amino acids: CASSQVGGRGLSSYNEQFF.

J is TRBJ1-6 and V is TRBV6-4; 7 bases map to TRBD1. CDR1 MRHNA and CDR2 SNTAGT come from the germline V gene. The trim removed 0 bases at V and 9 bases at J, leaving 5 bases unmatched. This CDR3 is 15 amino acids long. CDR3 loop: CASSDSSGQTSPLHF. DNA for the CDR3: TGTGCCAGCAGTGACTCATCGGGACAGACTTCACCCCTCCACTTT.

CDR3 sequence reads: CASSLAATGGGYTF. The CDR3, as DNA: TGCGCCAGCAGCTTGGCCGCGACAGGGGGAGGCTACACCTTC. This chain uses TRBV5-1 with TRBJ1-2; TRBD1 aligns across 9 bases. V was clipped by 0 bases and J by 8 bases; unmatched bases: 5. The CDR3 loop spans 14 amino acids. CDR1 and CDR2 (germline): SGHRS, YFSETQ. Full variable domain (missing parts from reference TRBV5-1 and TRBJ1-2): KAGVTQTPRYLIKTRGQQVTLSCSPISGHRSVSWYQQTPGQGLQFLFEYFSETQRNKGNFPGRFSGRQFSNSRSEMNVSTLELGDSALYLCASSLAATGGGYTFGSGTRLTVV.

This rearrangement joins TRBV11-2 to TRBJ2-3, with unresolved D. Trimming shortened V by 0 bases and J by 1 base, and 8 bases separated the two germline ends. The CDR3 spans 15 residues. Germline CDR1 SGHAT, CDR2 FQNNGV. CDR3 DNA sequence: TGTGCCAGCAGCTTAGATGGGCACGGCACAGATACGCAGTATTTT. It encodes CASSLDGHGTDTQYF.

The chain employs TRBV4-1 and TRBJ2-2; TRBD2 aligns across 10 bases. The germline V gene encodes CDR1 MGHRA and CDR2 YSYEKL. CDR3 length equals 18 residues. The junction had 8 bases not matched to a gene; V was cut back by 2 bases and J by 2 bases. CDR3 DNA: TGCGCCAGCAGCCAATATTGGGCTAGCGGGGGAAACACCGGGGAGCTGTTTTTT. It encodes CASSQYWASGGNTGELFF.

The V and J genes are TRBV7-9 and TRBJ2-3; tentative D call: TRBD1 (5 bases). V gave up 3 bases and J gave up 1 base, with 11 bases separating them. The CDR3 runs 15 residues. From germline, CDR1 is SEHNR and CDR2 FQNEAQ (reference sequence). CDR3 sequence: CASSFAGLGTDTQYF. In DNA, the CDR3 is TGTGCCAGCAGCTTCGCAGGGCTCGGCACAGATACGCAGTATTTT.

In DNA, the CDR3 is TGTGCCAGTACCCCCAGGGGGGCTGGTGGAACAGATACGCAGTATTTT. It encodes CASTPRGAGGTDTQYF. The chain is built from TRBV19 and TRBJ2-3, with a weak D call TRBD1 (7 bases). The germline CDR1 and CDR2 sequences are LNHDA and SQIVND (reference sequence). The CDR3 runs 16 residues. Trimming cost V 7 bases and J 3 bases, with 20 bases left between them.

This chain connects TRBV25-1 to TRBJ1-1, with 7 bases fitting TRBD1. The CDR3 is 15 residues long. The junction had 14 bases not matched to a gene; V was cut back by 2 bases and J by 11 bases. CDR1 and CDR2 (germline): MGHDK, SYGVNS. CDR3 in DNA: TGTGCCAGCAGTGAAGGGCACGGGACAGTACCTTTCGCTTTCTTT. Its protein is CASSEGHGTVPFAFF.

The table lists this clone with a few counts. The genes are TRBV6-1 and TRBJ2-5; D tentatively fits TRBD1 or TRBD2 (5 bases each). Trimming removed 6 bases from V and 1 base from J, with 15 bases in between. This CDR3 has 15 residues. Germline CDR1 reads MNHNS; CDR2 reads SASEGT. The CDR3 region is CASRLTGTLQETQYF. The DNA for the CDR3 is TGTGCCAGCAGGCTCACCGGGACGCTCCAAGAGACCCAGTACTTC.

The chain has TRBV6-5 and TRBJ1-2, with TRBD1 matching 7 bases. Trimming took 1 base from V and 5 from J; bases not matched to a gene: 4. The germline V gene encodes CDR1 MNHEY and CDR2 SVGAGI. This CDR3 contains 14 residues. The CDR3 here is CASSYLGQKYGYTF. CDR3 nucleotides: TGTGCCAGCAGTTACTTGGGACAGAAGTATGGCTACACCTTC.